This TCR beta chain was retrieved from a study of post-analysis software for immune sequencing data. V lost 3 bases and J lost 3, with 16 bases in between. The germline V gene has CDR1 SGDLS and CDR2 YYNGEE. The CDR3 totals 16 residues. Findings and caveats of the study: Roughly five TRBV segments appeared more often in patients than in controls, and TRBV5-6, TRBV5-1 and TRBV20-1 were among these. F measure grouped same-batch samples tightly together. Controls had significantly higher normalized Chao1 diversity than multiple sclerosis patients.

Worth noting for this clonotype: The antigen is unknown.

Each TCR beta cDNA library carried unique molecular identifiers. There were 1 to 10 million T cells, and around 500,000 cDNA molecules came from them. MiXCR, applied by TCRdb to the PCR reads, yields one record per CDR3 protein. The sample contains fewer than 850,000 distinct CDR3 sequences, around 27% of which appear only once. Source material: blood. This chain connects TRBV9 to TRBJ2-1; D possibly uses TRBD1 or TRBD2 (5 bases each). This TCR was sampled from a girl aged 5-17 years with multiple sclerosis. As DNA, the CDR3 is TGTGCCAGCAGCGGGACACTAGGGCCGGGCTACAATGAGCAGTTCTTC. Translated, it gives CASSGTLGPGYNEQFF. The whole variable domain, filled in from reference TRBV9 and TRBJ2-1, reads DSGVTQTPKHLITATGQRVTLRCSPRSGDLSVYWYQQSLDQGLQFLIQYYNGEERAKGNILERFSAQQFPDLHSELNLSSLELGDSALYFCASSGTLGPGYNEQFFGPGTRLTVL.